One sample yielded the 20 T cell receptor beta chains listed below, sequenced in a study of CD8+CD57+ T cells in acquired aplastic anemia. According to the study, genomic DNA was the template for TCR beta VDJ and CDR3 profiling. Each CDR3 protein gets one entry after TCRdb re-called the reads with MiXCR. In the table there are some 240,000 distinct CDR3 sequences, approximately 35% of which are singletons. Sample: sorted CD4+, CD8+, or CD8+CD57+ T cells (not recorded which) from PBMCs. These receptors were obtained from a human donor in good health, serving as a control.

This clonotype was picked up a small number of times. V gene TRBV7-6 combines with J gene TRBJ1-3; D remains ambiguous. The CDR3 spans 12 residues. Trimming shortened V by 5 bases and J by 3 bases, and 5 bases separated the two germline ends. Per the germline V gene, CDR1 is SGHVS and CDR2 is FNYEAQ. The CDR3 spells CASSRNGNTIYF. The CDR3 DNA is TGTGCCAGCAGCCGAAATGGAAACACCATATATTTT.

There are many counts of this clonotype. The CDR3 sequence is CASSQASAYNEQFF. The CDR3 DNA sequence: TGTGCCAGCAGCCAAGCTAGCGCTTACAATGAGCAGTTCTTC. This chain uses TRBV14 with TRBJ2-1; possible D gene TRBD2, 6 bases. The CDR3 has 14 amino acids. Germline V gene lookup returns CDR1 SGHDN and CDR2 FVKESK. Trimming removed 1 base at V and 4 bases at J, with 8 bases between.

This clonotype has ten or more counts. J is TRBJ1-4 and V is TRBV20-1, with TRBD1 as a possible D gene (5 bases). The V and J ends lost 5 bases and 8 bases respectively, with 18 bases between them. The CDR3 is 14 residues long. Looked up from germline, CDR1 is DFQATT and CDR2 is SNEGSKA (reference sequence). The CDR3 sequence: CSAPDNQGSEKLFF. CDR3 sequence (DNA): TGCAGTGCTCCGGACAATCAGGGATCCGAAAAACTGTTTTTT.

This clonotype occurred once. This sequence joins TRBV7-8 and TRBJ2-7; perhaps D is TRBD1 or TRBD2 (5 bases each). The CDR3 totals 16 residues. Germline values: CDR1 SGHVS, CDR2 FQNEAQ. The ends were cut back, 1 base at V and 2 bases at J, with 15 bases in the middle. The CDR3 region is CASSLEVRDLTYEQYF. The CDR3 bases are TGTGCCAGCAGCTTAGAAGTCAGGGACCTTACCTACGAGCAGTACTTC.

This clonotype came up many times. The chain uses TRBV11-3 and TRBJ1-1, with D tentatively TRBD1 (6 bases). V shed 1 base and J shed 7 bases, with 7 bases lying between them. CDR3 length: 12 residues. CDR1 and CDR2 from the germline V gene are SGHNT and YENEEA. CDR3 nucleotides: TGTGCCAGCAGCTTAGGAGGGGGTGAAGCTTTCTTT. Translation: CASSLGGGEAFF.

Regarding this clonotype: The CDR3 ends on some other residue instead of the conserved phenylalanine or tryptophan, so this is likely a read error. The V call is TRBV9, the J call TRBJ2-7; unclear D gene. The germline V and J ends were trimmed by 4 bases and 1 base, with 3 bases remaining between them. The CDR3 has 11 amino acids. Per the germline V gene, CDR1 is SGDLS and CDR2 is YYNGEE. CDR3 DNA sequence: TGTGCCAGCAGCCTATCCTACGAGCAGTACCTC. Translating it yields CASSLSYEQYL.

The table lists this clonotype with many counts. The V and J genes are TRBV20-1 and TRBJ2-7; perhaps D is TRBD1 or TRBD2 (5 bases each). V was shortened by 4 bases and J by 2 bases, with 15 bases between the two germline ends. This CDR3 is 14 amino acids long. Germline-derived CDR1 and CDR2 are DFQATT and SNEGSKA (reference sequence). CDR3 in amino acids: CSATGTLLPYEQYF. The DNA for the CDR3 is TGCAGTGCTACCGGGACCCTCCTCCCCTACGAGCAGTACTTC.

This chain uses TRBV25-1 with TRBJ2-1, with 8 bases aligning to TRBD2. Trimming removed 2 bases from V and 7 bases from J; junction bases left unmatched: 7. Germline assignment: CDR1 MGHDK and CDR2 SYGVNS. CDR3 length: 15 residues. This chain's CDR3 is CASSEPSGSSNEQFF. The CDR3 DNA reads as TGTGCCAGCAGTGAACCCAGCGGGAGTTCGAATGAGCAGTTCTTC.

V is TRBV9 and J is TRBJ2-3, with 8 bases identical to TRBD2. Germline-derived CDR1 and CDR2 are SGDLS and YYNGEE. V shed 4 bases, J shed 2 bases, and the junction held 6 bases outside the gene matches. The CDR3 length is 15 residues. CDR3 sequence (DNA): TGTGCCAGCAGCCAAACGACTAGCGCCACAGATACGCAGTATTTT. Protein product: CASSQTTSATDTQYF.

CDR3 in DNA: TGTGCCAGCTGTATAGGGACAGGGGGCGATAATTCACCCCTCCACTTT. Protein: CASCIGTGGDNSPLHF. The chain uses TRBV6-1 and TRBJ1-6; 12 positions agree with TRBD1. The V segment lost 8 bases and the J segment 5 bases; nucleotides outside the gene matches: 7. From germline, CDR1 is MNHNS and CDR2 SASEGT. This CDR3 comprises 16 residues.

This clonotype was found many times. The chain recombines TRBV19 with TRBJ2-5, with 8 bases lining up with TRBD2. Germline CDR1 is LNHDA and CDR2 is SQIVND (reference sequence). The CDR3 totals 16 residues. The ends lost 1 base at V and 4 bases at J; junction bases unmatched: 8. CDR3 DNA sequence: TGTGCCAGTAGTATAGGAATAGCGGGAAGTGGAGAGACCCAGTACTTC. Translation: CASSIGIAGSGETQYF.

At least ten counts were recorded for this clonotype. The genes are TRBV11-1 and TRBJ2-3, with 10 bases lining up with TRBD2. This CDR3 has 15 residues. CDR1 SGHAT and CDR2 FQDESV come from the germline V gene (reference sequence). The ends lost 0 bases at V and 7 bases at J; junction bases unmatched: 4. The CDR3 bases are TGTGCCAGCAGCTTAGCAGCGGGAGGGCCTCATACGCAGTATTTT. It translates to CASSLAAGGPHTQYF.

This clonotype was counted ten times or more. One junction end disagrees with the germline gene, perhaps due to a read error. The chain uses TRBV7-2 and TRBJ2-6; weak D call: TRBD1 (5 bases). There are 19 residues in the CDR3. Germline CDR1 SGHTA, CDR2 FQGNSA. The CDR3 region is CASSKRPLGPGDGTNVLTF. The CDR3 coding sequence is TGTGCCAGCAGCAAACGACCCCTGGGGCCCGGAGATGGGACCAACGTCCTGACTTTC.

This clonotype occurred a few times. The chain employs TRBV6-4 and TRBJ2-3, with 14 nucleotides matching TRBD2. CDR1 and CDR2 from the germline V gene are MRHNA and SNTAGT. This CDR3 region has 19 residues. Unmatched junction bases numbered 13, after V lost 6 bases and J lost 2 bases. The CDR3: CASSDQRAGLAGVTDTQYF. CDR3 coding DNA: TGTGCCAGCAGCGACCAGCGAGCGGGACTAGCGGGGGTCACAGATACGCAGTATTTT.

The table lists this clonotype with many counts. V usage is TRBV20-1 and J usage is TRBJ1-4; a possible D gene is TRBD1 (6 bases). Germline V gives CDR1 DFQATT, CDR2 SNEGSKA (reference sequence). The germline V and J ends were trimmed by 5 bases and 7 bases, with 14 bases remaining between them. The CDR3 runs 13 residues. Here the CDR3 DNA reads TGCAGTGCTGAGGACAGCGGGATTGAAAAACTGTTTTTT. This sequence encodes CSAEDSGIEKLFF.

The V and J genes are TRBV24-1 and TRBJ1-2; D is undetermined. The germline V gene has CDR1 KGHDR and CDR2 SFDVKD. CDR3 size: 13 residues. Trimming removed 3 bases from V and 4 bases from J, with 8 bases in between. The CDR3 loop is CATSDRSSYGYTF. The CDR3, as DNA: TGTGCCACCAGTGATCGTTCCAGCTATGGCTACACCTTC.

This clonotype was detected many times. The chain carries TRBV24-1 and TRBJ1-4; TRBD1 agrees at 10 bases. This CDR3 contains 16 residues. The germline V gene encodes CDR1 KGHDR and CDR2 SFDVKD. Trimming removed 9 bases from V and 7 bases from J; junction bases left unmatched: 13. CDR3 nucleotides: TGTGCCACCTACTATGACAGGGGGCGCCTGGGTGAAAAACTGTTTTTT. Encoded protein: CATYYDRGRLGEKLFF.

In its sample, this clonotype was seen many times. V gene TRBV12-3 or TRBV12-4 combines with J gene TRBJ2-3; TRBD1 matches 10 bases. Unmatched junction bases numbered 2, after V lost 3 bases and J lost 5 bases. The CDR3 consists of 14 residues. Written as DNA, the CDR3 is TGTGCCAGCAGTTTGACAGGGGGCATAGATACGCAGTATTTT. Protein product: CASSLTGGIDTQYF.

Many counts were recorded for this clonotype. The chain recombines TRBV5-1 with TRBJ2-5; D is unclear. The CDR3 runs to 12 residues. Trimming cost V 1 base and J 5 bases, with 6 bases left between them. CDR1 SGHRS and CDR2 YFSETQ come from the germline V gene. The CDR3 spells CASSLSQETQYF. In DNA, the CDR3 is TGCGCCAGCAGCTTGTCTCAGGAGACCCAGTACTTC.

This clonotype was observed at least ten times. Written as DNA, the CDR3 is TGTGCCAGCAGTGAAGTCGGTAATTCACCCCTCCACTTT. Translating it yields CASSEVGNSPLHF. The genes are TRBV2 and TRBJ1-6; D unclear. This CDR3 region has 13 residues. Germline CDR1 is SNHLY and CDR2 is FYNNEI. V dropped 1 base and J dropped 6 bases, with 4 bases sitting between them.